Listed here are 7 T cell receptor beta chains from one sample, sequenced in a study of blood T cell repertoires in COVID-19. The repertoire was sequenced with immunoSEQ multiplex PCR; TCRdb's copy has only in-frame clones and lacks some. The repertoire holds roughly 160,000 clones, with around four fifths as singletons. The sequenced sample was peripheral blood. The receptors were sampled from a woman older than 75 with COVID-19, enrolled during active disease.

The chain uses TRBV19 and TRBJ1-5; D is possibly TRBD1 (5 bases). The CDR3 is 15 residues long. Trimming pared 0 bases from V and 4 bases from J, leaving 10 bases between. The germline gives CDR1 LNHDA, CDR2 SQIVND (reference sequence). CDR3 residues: CASSIDPRGNQPQHF. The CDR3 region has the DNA TGTGCCAGTAGTATAGATCCTCGGGGGAATCAGCCCCAGCATTTT.

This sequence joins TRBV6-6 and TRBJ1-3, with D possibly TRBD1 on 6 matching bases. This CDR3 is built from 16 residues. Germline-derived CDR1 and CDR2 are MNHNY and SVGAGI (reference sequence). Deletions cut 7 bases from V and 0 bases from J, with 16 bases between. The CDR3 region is CASNLDRPSSGNTIYF. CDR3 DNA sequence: TGTGCCAGCAACCTAGACAGGCCCTCCTCTGGAAACACCATATATTTT.

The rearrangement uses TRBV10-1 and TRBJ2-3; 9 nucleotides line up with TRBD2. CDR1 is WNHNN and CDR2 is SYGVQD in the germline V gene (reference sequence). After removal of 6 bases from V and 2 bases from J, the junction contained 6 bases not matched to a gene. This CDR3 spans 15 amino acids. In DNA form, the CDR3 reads TGCGCCAGCAGCATTAGCGGGGGTTTCACAGATACGCAGTATTTT. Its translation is CASSISGGFTDTQYF.

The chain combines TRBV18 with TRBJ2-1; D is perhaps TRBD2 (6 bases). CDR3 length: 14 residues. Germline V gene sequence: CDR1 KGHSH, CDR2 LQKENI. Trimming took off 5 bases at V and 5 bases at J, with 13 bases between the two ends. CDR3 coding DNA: TGTGCCAGCTCATCCGGGACTCAAAACAATGAGCAGTTCTTC. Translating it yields CASSSGTQNNEQFF.

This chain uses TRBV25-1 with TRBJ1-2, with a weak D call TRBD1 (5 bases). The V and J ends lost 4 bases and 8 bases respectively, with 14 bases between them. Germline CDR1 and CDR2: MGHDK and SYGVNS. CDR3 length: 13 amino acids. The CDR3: CASSVSQGLGYTF. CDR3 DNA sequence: TGTGCCAGCAGTGTCAGTCAGGGTTTGGGCTACACCTTC.

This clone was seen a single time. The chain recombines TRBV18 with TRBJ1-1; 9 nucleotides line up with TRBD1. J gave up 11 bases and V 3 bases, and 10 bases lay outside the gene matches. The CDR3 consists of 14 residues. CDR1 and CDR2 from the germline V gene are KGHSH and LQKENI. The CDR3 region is CASSPTSFGTGAFF. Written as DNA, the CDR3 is TGTGCCAGCTCACCGACGTCTTTTGGGACAGGGGCTTTCTTT.

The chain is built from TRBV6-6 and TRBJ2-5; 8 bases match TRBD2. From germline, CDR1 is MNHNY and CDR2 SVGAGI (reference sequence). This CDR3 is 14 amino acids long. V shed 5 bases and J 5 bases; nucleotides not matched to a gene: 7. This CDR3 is CASSHSGTRETQYF. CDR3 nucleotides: TGTGCCAGCAGTCACAGCGGGACTAGGGAGACCCAGTACTTC.